There are a few counts of the clone carrying this T cell receptor beta chain. This CDR3 is built from 16 residues. CDR1 is MDHEN and CDR2 is SYDVKM in the germline V gene. The V and J ends lost 5 bases and 2 bases, in that order; junction bases with no gene match: 8. TCRdb redid the calling of the 5' RACE reads with MiXCR, one entry per CDR3 protein. In the table there are some 560,000 distinct CDR3 sequences, around 17% of which are singletons. This record belongs to a study of T cells after yellow fever vaccination. The receptor was derived from a man between 18 and 29 years old who received the YFV17D yellow fever vaccine. The specimen was PBMCs, collected 5 days after the first yellow fever vaccination. The V gene is TRBV28, the J gene TRBJ2-7; 11 bases map to TRBD2. The CDR3 protein is CASSGSGGAKPYEQYV. DNA for the CDR3: TGTGCCAGCAGTGGTAGCGGGGGGGCAAAACCCTACGAGCAGTACGTC.